This TCR beta chain appears in the sequencing data of a study of shared clonotypes between healthy human individuals. Method: immunoSEQ multiplex PCR; TCRdb's copy keeps in-frame clones and lacks some. This table has roughly 2 million clones, 90% to 96% appearing once. The investigators split CD4+ cells into a CD45RA+ naive subset and a CD45RA-negative memory subset. Details on this clone: Antigen: not known.

The study's findings and limits: Four donors held around 5% of naive CD4 clonotypes in common. When compared with the clonotypes that were shared by all four sorted-subset donors, the non-shared clonotypes turned out to have lower generation probabilities.

Sequencing was performed on naive CD4+ T cells sorted from blood. Subset here: CD45RA+ positively selected. This clonotype was sampled from a man between 18 and 29 years old in good health.

This CDR3 reads CASSLGGLPNQPQHF. The DNA for the CDR3 is TGTGCCAGCAGCTTGGGGGGCTTACCTAATCAGCCCCAGCATTTT. V usage is TRBV5-4 and J usage is TRBJ1-5, with TRBD1 as a possible D gene (5 bases). The CDR3 has 15 amino acids. Trimming stripped 0 bases from V and 4 bases from J, with 11 bases between. CDR1 is SGHNT and CDR2 is YYREEE in the germline V gene (reference sequence).